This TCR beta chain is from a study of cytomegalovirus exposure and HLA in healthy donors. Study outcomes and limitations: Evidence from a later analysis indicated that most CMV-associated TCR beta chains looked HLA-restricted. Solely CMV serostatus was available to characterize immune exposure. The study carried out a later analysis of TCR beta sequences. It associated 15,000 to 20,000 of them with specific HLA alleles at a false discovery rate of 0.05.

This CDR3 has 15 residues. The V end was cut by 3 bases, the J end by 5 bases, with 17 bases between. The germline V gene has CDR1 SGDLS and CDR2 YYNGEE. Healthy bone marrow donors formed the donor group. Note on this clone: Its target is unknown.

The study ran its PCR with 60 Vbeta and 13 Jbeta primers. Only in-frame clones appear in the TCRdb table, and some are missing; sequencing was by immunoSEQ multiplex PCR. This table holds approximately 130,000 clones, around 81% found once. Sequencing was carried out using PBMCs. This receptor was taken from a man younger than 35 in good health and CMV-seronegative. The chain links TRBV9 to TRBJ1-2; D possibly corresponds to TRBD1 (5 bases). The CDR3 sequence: CASSASYYRKYGYTF. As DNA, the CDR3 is TGTGCCAGCAGCGCCTCTTATTACAGGAAATATGGCTACACCTTC.